The entry below describes one TCR beta chain. Its antigen is not known. This entry comes from a study of cytomegalovirus exposure and HLA in healthy donors. The PCR ran on 60 Vbeta and 13 Jbeta primers. TCRdb's copy holds only in-frame clones and misses some; the assay was immunoSEQ multiplex PCR. The sample records some 130,000 clones, 79% being singletons. Study observations and caveats: CMV serostatus was the only recorded immune exposure for donors. Earlier analysis yielded a pattern in which most TCR beta V segments were productive about 90% or about 30% of the time. For most TCR sequences rarity was the rule, although some public TCRs occurred in many donors. Accurate prediction of HLA-A and HLA-B alleles (for most subjects) was reportedly achieved from TCR beta sequences.

The clonotype was recovered from a man aged 40-55 years in good health and CMV-seropositive. The material sequenced was PBMCs.

In DNA, the CDR3 is TGTGCCAGTAGGCAGAGGGAGTCGACAGGGCTGGAAAGGATTTACAATGAGCAGTTCTTC. It yields the protein CASRQRESTGLERIYNEQFF. This chain links TRBV19 with TRBJ2-1; 7 bases are a match to TRBD1. V gave up 6 bases and J gave up 4 bases; unmatched junction bases: 24. The CDR3 has 20 residues. Germline lookup yields CDR1 LNHDA and CDR2 SQIVND (reference sequence).